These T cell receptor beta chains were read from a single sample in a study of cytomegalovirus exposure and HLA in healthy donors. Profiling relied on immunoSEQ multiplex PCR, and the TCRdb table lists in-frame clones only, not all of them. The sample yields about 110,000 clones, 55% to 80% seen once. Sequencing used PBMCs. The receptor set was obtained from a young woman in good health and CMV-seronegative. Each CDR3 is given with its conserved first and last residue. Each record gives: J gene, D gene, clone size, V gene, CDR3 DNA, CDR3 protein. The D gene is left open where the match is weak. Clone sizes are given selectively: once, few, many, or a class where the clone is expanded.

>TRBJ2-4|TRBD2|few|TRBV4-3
TGCGCCAGCAGCCAAGAACCTAGCGGACTAGCCAAAAACATTCAGTACTTC
CASSQEPSGLAKNIQYF
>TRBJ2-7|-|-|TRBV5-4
TGTGCCAGCAGCTGGGGGTCCTCTACAGGGTCCGCACAGTACTTC
CASSWGSSTGSAQYF
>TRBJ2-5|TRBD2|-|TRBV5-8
TGTGCCAGCAGCAGCCGACTAGCGGGAGGACAGACCCAGTACTTC
CASSSRLAGGQTQYF
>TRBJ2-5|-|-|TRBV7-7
TGTGCTAGCAGTGTTACCAGGGGAGGGGAAGAGACCCAGTACTTC
CASSVTRGGEETQYF
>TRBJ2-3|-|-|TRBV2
TGTGCCAGCAGTGAAGCGCTTCGGTTAGGCGGGAGCACAGATACGCAGTATTTT
CASSEALRLGGSTDTQYF
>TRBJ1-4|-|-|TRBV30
TGTGCCTGGGCCCGGGACAAAATCGGTGAAAAACTGTTTTTT
CAWARDKIGEKLFF
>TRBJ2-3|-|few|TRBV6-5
TGTGCCAGCAGTTACTCGAAGGGGGAGTACTTTGATACGCAGTATTTT
CASSYSKGEYFDTQYF
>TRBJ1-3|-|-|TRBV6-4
TGTGCCAGCAGCCGACGGGTCCAGGGTGGTGGAAACACCATATATTTT
CASSRRVQGGGNTIYF
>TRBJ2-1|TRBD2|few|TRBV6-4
TGTGCCAGCAGTGACTCAGGCGGGAGTGCTAATGAGCAGTTCTTC
CASSDSGGSANEQFF
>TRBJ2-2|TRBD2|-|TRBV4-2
TGTGCCAGCAGCCAAGATCAGGGGACTAGCAACACCGGGGAGCTGTTTTTT
CASSQDQGTSNTGELFF
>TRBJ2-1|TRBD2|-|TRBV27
TGTGCCAGCAGTTGGCGACTAGCGGGAGGCAATGAGCAGTTCTTC
CASSWRLAGGNEQFF
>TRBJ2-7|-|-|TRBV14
TGTGCCAGCAGCCCCGCGGGGAGTTACTCCTACGAGCAGTACTTC
CASSPAGSYSYEQYF
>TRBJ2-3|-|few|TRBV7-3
TGTGCCAGCAGCATACAGGGTCTGCCAGATACGCAGTATTTT
CASSIQGLPDTQYF
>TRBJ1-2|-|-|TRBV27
TGTGCCAGTTCCTTGGCAGGTACAAACTATGGCTACACCTTC
CASSLAGTNYGYTF
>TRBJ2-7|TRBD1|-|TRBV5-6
TGTGCCAGCAGCCCCACCCGGACAGGATTCGAGCAGTACTTC
CASSPTRTGFEQYF
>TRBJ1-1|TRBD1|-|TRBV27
TGTGCCAGCAGTTACGGACAGGGGGCCACTGAAGCTTTCTTT
CASSYGQGATEAFF
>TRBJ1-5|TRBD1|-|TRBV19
TGTGCCAGTAGTGCCGGGACAGAATATAGCAATCAGCCCCAGCATTTT
CASSAGTEYSNQPQHF
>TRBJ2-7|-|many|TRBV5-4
TGTGCCAGCAGCTCAGGTACTGGGCTGCCCTACGAGCAGTACTTC
CASSSGTGLPYEQYF
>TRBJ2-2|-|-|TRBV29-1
TGCAGCGCCCTAACCTCAGGGCTAATCGGGGAGCTGTTTTTT
CSALTSGLIGELFF
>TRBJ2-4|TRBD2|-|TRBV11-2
TGTGCCAGCAGCTTAATTAGGGCTAGCGGGCTAGCCAAAAACATTCAGTACTTC
CASSLIRASGLAKNIQYF
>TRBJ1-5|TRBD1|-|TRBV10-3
TGTGCCGGGCGACAGGGTAGCAATCAGCCCCAGCATTTT
CAGRQGSNQPQHF
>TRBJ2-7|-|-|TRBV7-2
TGTGCCAGCAGCACCGACGGGAGCTCCTACGAGCAGTACTTC
CASSTDGSSYEQYF
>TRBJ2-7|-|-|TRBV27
TGTGCCAGCAGTCTCCGGGGGACCTACGAGCAGTACTTC
CASSLRGTYEQYF
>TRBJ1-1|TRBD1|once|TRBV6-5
TGTGCCAGCAGTAGGATACAGGGGGCCCTTGAAGCTTTCTTT
CASSRIQGALEAFF
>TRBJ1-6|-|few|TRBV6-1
TGTGCCAGCAGTGCACCCGTCGGGGGAAGCTCACCCCTCCACTTT
CASSAPVGGSSPLHF
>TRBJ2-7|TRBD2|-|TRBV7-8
TGTGCCAGCAGCCCCCAGGCAGGGCTAGCGGGAGTTTACGAGCAGTACTTC
CASSPQAGLAGVYEQYF
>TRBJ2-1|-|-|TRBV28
TGTGCCAGCAGTCAAGGGGGACTACGAACCTACAATGAGCAGTTCTTC
CASSQGGLRTYNEQFF
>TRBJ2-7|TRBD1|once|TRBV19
TGTGCCAGTAGTAGTGGGACAGCCTACGAGCAGTACTTC
CASSSGTAYEQYF
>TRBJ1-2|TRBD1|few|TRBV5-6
TGTGCCAGCAGCTTGGCCGGGACAGGGCACGGCTACACCTTC
CASSLAGTGHGYTF
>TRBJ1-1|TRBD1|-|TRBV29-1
TGCAGCGTTGACCCGAAGGGTGGACAGGGGGGTACTGAAGCTTTCTTT
CSVDPKGGQGGTEAFF
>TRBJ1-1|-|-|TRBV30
TGTGCCTGGACAAGGGGAGGTACTGAAGCTTTCTTT
CAWTRGGTEAFF
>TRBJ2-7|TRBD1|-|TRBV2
TGTGCCAGCAGGAACAGGGGGTCATCCTACGAGCAGTACTTC
CASRNRGSSYEQYF
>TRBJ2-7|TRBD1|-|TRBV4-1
TGCGCCAGCAGCCAAGCCGGGACAGGGGGCCCTATCGAGCAGTACTTC
CASSQAGTGGPIEQYF
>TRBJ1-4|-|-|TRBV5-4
TGTGCCAGCAGCTTGGTTCCAGGGCTTAATGAAAAACTGTTTTTT
CASSLVPGLNEKLFF
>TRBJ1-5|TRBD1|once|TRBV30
TGTGCCTGGGGGACAGGGACAAGCAATCAGCCCCAGCATTTT
CAWGTGTSNQPQHF
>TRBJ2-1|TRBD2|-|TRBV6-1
TGTGCCAGCAGTGAAGCCCGGACTAGCGGGACCCGGCAGTTCTTC
CASSEARTSGTRQFF
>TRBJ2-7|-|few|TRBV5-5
TGTGCCAGCAGCCGGCCCGGGTCTAAATCCTACGAGCAGTACTTC
CASSRPGSKSYEQYF
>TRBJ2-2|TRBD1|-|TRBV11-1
TGTGCCAGCAGCTATGACAGGGGTAATTCCGGGGAGCTGTTTTTT
CASSYDRGNSGELFF
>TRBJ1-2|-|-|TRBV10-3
TGTGCCATCAGTGAGTCGAGCTATGGCTACACCTTC
CAISESSYGYTF
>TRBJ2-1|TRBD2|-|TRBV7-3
TGTGCCAGCAGCTCGAGATCGGGGCGACTAGCGGGAGGGCCGGGCGATGAGCAGTTCTTC
CASSSRSGRLAGGPGDEQFF
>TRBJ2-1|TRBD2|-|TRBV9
TGTGCCAGCAGCGGGGCCGAGGCCCTAGCGGGAGTCGAGCAGTTCTTC
CASSGAEALAGVEQFF
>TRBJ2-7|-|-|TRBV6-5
TGTGCCAGCAGTTACTCTATTCGGGTCCCCTACGAGCAGTACTTC
CASSYSIRVPYEQYF